The 18 T cell receptor beta chains given below trace back to one sample, sequenced in a study of blood T cells in healthy people across ages. For the second PCR, which ran for about 6 to 11 cycles, a sample-barcoded 5' primer and a J-beta primer mix were used. One entry per CDR3 protein results from TCRdb running MiXCR on the 5' RACE reads. Here the sample spans 800,000 or so distinct CDR3 sequences, 25% being singletons. The same data also contributed to another study, on T cells of mothers and their children.

The material sequenced was blood. Receptor source: a boy younger than 18 in good health.

In the case of this clonotype: One end of the junction does not line up with germline, which may come from a read error. The V and J genes are TRBV28 and TRBJ2-7; 7 nucleotides match TRBD2. Per germline, CDR1 MDHEN and CDR2 SYDVKM. This CDR3 has 16 amino acids. In DNA, the CDR3 is TGTGTCAGCAGTTTCCCGGGAGGCCACCCTCCCTACGAGCAGTACTTC. It is translated as CVSSFPGGHPPYEQYF.

The chain recombines TRBV6-5 with TRBJ2-7, with D possibly matching TRBD2 (5 bases). This CDR3 is 17 amino acids long. CDR1 and CDR2 (germline): MNHEY, SVGAGI. V lost 0 bases, J lost 4 bases, and 19 bases lay in between. CDR3 bases: TGTGCCAGCAGTTACTCTCCCAGTATGGGAGAGCTTTACGAGCAGTACTTC. Protein product: CASSYSPSMGELYEQYF.

Comments on this clonotype: A read error may produce the germline difference seen at one junction end. The chain recombines TRBV6-2 or TRBV6-3 with TRBJ2-5; 7 nucleotides line up with TRBD2. The end of the DNA aligns better with TRBJ2-7, so the J call may be wrong. CDR3 size: 13 residues. Germline V gives CDR1 MNHEY, CDR2 SVGEGT. The chain's CDR3 is CASASGGHYEQYF. The CDR3 DNA follows: TGCGCCAGCGCGTCGGGAGGACACTACGAGCAGTACTTC.

The CDR3 protein is CASRGLVNTGELFF. The CDR3 DNA reads TGTGCCAGCAGAGGACTGGTGAACACCGGGGAGCTGTTTTTT. The chain has TRBV6-2 or TRBV6-3 and TRBJ2-2; weak D call: TRBD2 (5 bases). CDR1 and CDR2 (germline): MNHEY, SVGEGT. The CDR3 is 14 residues long. V was trimmed by 6 bases and J by 1 base, leaving 9 bases between them.

The rearrangement links TRBV27 to TRBJ2-1, with a weak D call TRBD1 (5 bases). Looked up from germline, CDR1 is MNHEY and CDR2 is SMNVEV (reference sequence). Trimming pared 4 bases from V and 6 bases from J, leaving 22 bases between. The CDR3 runs 17 residues. The CDR3 protein is CASSSLLGRVISNEQFF. The CDR3 DNA reads as TGTGCCAGCAGTTCCCTACTGGGCAGGGTGATATCCAATGAGCAGTTCTTC.

CDR3 in amino acids: CAISLDREREQYF. In DNA form, the CDR3 reads TGTGCCATCAGCCTGGACAGGGAGAGGGAGCAGTACTTC. The chain is built from TRBV10-3 and TRBJ2-7, with 8 bases lining up with TRBD1. The CDR3 has 13 amino acids. V shed 6 bases, J shed 7 bases, and the junction held 8 bases outside the gene matches. The germline gives CDR1 ENHRY, CDR2 SYGVKD.

The CDR3 DNA reads as TGCGCCAGCAGCCTGACGTCACAGAACACCGGGGAGCTGTTTTTT. Translated, it gives CASSLTSQNTGELFF. This chain connects TRBV4-3 to TRBJ2-2; no definite D call. The V end lost 4 bases, the J end lost 1 base, and 10 bases lay between the germline ends. Germline assignment: CDR1 LGHNA and CDR2 YSLEER. The CDR3 loop spans 15 amino acids.

Note on this clonotype: At one boundary the junction diverges from the germline segment, which might be a read error. The genes are TRBV5-1 and TRBJ1-4; D remains ambiguous. Germline CDR1 is SGHRS and CDR2 is YFSETQ. The CDR3 has 11 residues. The CDR3 here is CASRLNEKPFF. The CDR3 DNA reads as TGCGCCAGCAGGCTTAATGAAAAACCGTTTTTT.

In its sample, this clonotype was seen a few times. The rearrangement uses TRBV3-1 and TRBJ1-2; no clear D. The V gene lost 1 base and the J gene lost 8 bases, with 14 bases spanning the gap. The CDR3 contains 14 residues. The germline V gene has CDR1 LGHDT and CDR2 YNNKEL (reference sequence). DNA for the CDR3: TGTGCCAGCAGCCAAGGGGAAAGGTCTGGGGGCTACACCTTC. Protein: CASSQGERSGGYTF.

This clonotype was found a few times. J is TRBJ2-7 and V is TRBV7-9; perhaps TRBD2 as D (5 bases). Germline CDR1 reads SEHNR; CDR2 reads FQNEAQ (reference sequence). V dropped 6 bases and J dropped 2 bases, with 29 bases sitting between them. CDR3 length: 19 amino acids. CDR3 in DNA: TGTGCCAGCAGTCCTACTGTGGGGAGAGGTGGTAACGGGACCTACGAGCAGTACTTC. Translation gives CASSPTVGRGGNGTYEQYF.

The gene calls are TRBV6-5 and TRBJ1-1; 7 bases agree with TRBD1. Germline V lookup: CDR1 MNHEY, CDR2 SVGAGI. The CDR3 is 15 amino acids. The junction had 12 bases not matched to a gene; V was cut back by 6 bases and J by 5 bases. For the CDR3, the DNA is TGTGCCAGCAGCGCGGGAGGCAGGGGGTCAACTGAAGCTTTCTTT. Translated: CASSAGGRGSTEAFF.

The V and J genes are TRBV4-2 and TRBJ1-4; D gene ambiguous. The germline gives CDR1 LGHNA, CDR2 YNFKEQ. Trimming left V 1 base short and J 5 bases short, with 11 bases between. CDR3 length: 15 amino acids. CDR3 protein: CASSQVTLRNEKLFF. CDR3 DNA: TGTGCCAGCAGCCAAGTAACACTGAGGAATGAAAAACTGTTTTTT.

This clonotype appeared a few times. J is TRBJ1-1 and V is TRBV14, with 7 bases lining up with TRBD1. Germline trimming cut 0 bases from V and 0 bases from J; bases unmatched to any gene: 7. Germline assignment: CDR1 SGHDN and CDR2 FVKESK. The CDR3 is 17 amino acids. The DNA for the CDR3 is TGTGCCAGCAGCCAAGATCCTCGGACAGGAATGAACACTGAAGCTTTCTTT. This gives the protein CASSQDPRTGMNTEAFF. The whole variable domain, remainder taken from reference TRBV14 and TRBJ1-1, is EAGVTQFPSHSVIEKGQTVTLRCDPISGHDNLYWYRRVMGKEIKFLLHFVKESKQDESGMPNNRFLAERTGGTYSTLKVQPAELEDSGVYFCASSQDPRTGMNTEAFFGQGTRLTVV.

Only a few counts were recorded for this clonotype. The J gene is TRBJ2-5, the V gene TRBV12-3 or TRBV12-4; the match to TRBD2 covers 12 bases. The trim removed 3 bases at V and 5 bases at J, leaving 10 bases unmatched. There are 17 residues in the CDR3. The CDR3 DNA sequence: TGTGCCAGCAGTTTTGTTCTAGCGGGAGGGCCGACGGAGACCCAGTACTTC. As protein: CASSFVLAGGPTETQYF.

The chain couples TRBV20-1 to TRBJ1-5; the D gene is possibly TRBD1 (5 bases). Germline V CDR1 and CDR2: DFQATT, SNEGSKA (reference sequence). There are 17 residues in the CDR3. Trimming left V 1 base short and J 0 bases short, with 16 bases between. This chain's CDR3 is CSARVVPAGRSNQPQHF. The CDR3 DNA follows: TGCAGTGCTAGAGTAGTACCGGCGGGACGTAGCAATCAGCCCCAGCATTTT.

A few counts support this clonotype. This chain connects TRBV12-3 or TRBV12-4 to TRBJ1-2; D is uncertain. This CDR3 comprises 12 residues. V was pared by 6 bases and J by 8 bases, with 13 bases between. CDR3 sequence: CASSRREYGYTF. In DNA form, the CDR3 reads TGTGCCAGCAGCCGCCGGGAGTACGGCTACACCTTC.

This clonotype was counted a few times. The chain has TRBV29-1 and TRBJ2-3; 9 nucleotides line up with TRBD2. The V segment lost 5 bases and the J segment 2 bases; nucleotides outside the gene matches: 2. This CDR3 region has 13 residues. The germline CDR1 and CDR2 sequences are SQVTM and ANQGSEA. This CDR3 reads CSVSSGNTDTQYF. The CDR3 bases are TGCAGCGTTTCTAGCGGGAACACAGATACGCAGTATTTT.

This clonotype has just a few counts. The chain joins TRBV11-3 to TRBJ2-1; the match to TRBD2 covers 8 bases. Germline assignment: CDR1 SGHNT and CDR2 YENEEA. The CDR3 runs 14 residues. The ends lost 5 bases at V and 6 bases at J; junction bases unmatched: 6. Here the CDR3 DNA reads TGTGCCAGCAGCCCTCGGGAGGGCCCCAATGAGCAGTTCTTC. As protein: CASSPREGPNEQFF.